The source of this T cell receptor beta chain is a study of T cells in Graves' hyperthyroidism and ophthalmopathy (dated by TCRdb to about 2019). Background for the entire study: Peripheral blood was sampled at the time of initial diagnosis, prior to any treatment. An independent validation cohort of under 20 hyperthyroidism patients and approximately 16 patients who later progressed to ophthalmopathy tested prospective prediction of ophthalmopathy. TCR V-J signatures able to tell the groups apart were searched for in a discovery cohort of 90 to 100 patients, of whom more than 40 had Graves' ophthalmopathy and 55 to 60 had stable Graves' hyperthyroidism. For training and testing, the 100 or so patients in the discovery cohort were randomly divided in a 7:3 ratio. After sampling, hyperthyroidism patients received methimazole starting at 30 mg daily, and ophthalmopathy patients received high-dose intravenous methylprednisolone. TCR Vbeta CDR3 sequencing of 130 to 150 peripheral blood samples (43 ophthalmopathy, about 74 hyperthyroidism and roughly 17 progressor patients) is reported in the paper. In roughly six Graves' hyperthyroidism patients, the study also compared T-cell repertoires from thyroid tissue with T-cell repertoires from blood. Overall study outcomes, separate from this receptor: Sample size was not statistically predetermined, and blinding of investigators to group allocation was not performed. In validation, the model predicted progression to ophthalmopathy a median of around six months before onset, with about 71% sensitivity and more than 72% specificity. In cross-validation, a model built on a 13 V-J signature told ophthalmopathy apart from stable hyperthyroidism with less than 90% sensitivity and roughly 83% specificity, and in testing the same model reached 80%/75%. Most expanded thyroid clonotypes (frequency above 0.001) were also detected in blood, a finding suggesting that blood repertoires may reflect thyroid immune responses.

This clonotype was detected many times. The antigen this receptor binds is unknown. One base away there is no much larger clone; base qualities are not given. The TCR beta CDR3 regions were amplified from the RNA transcripts. The TCR CDR3 was subjected to a first round of RT-PCR using the HTBI primer set and the Qiagen OneStep RT-PCR kit. Libraries were constructed in a second round of multiplex PCR, after which size selection and purification were performed. Libraries were sequenced paired-end with 100 bp reads on an Illumina HiSeq2000. The original pipeline was this. SOAPnuke was used to process the raw data, throwing out any read that contained adapters or uncalled bases, had a mean Phred below 15, or lacked an exact constant-primer or identifier match. High-quality paired reads were merged using COPE v1.2.5, and each unique nucleotide sequence was defined as a clonotype. MiTCR v1.1 was used to align the clonotypes against IMGT TRBV, TRBD and TRBJ reference segments. The analysis was restricted to V-J combinations with a frequency above 0.0001, which together covered about 99% of the repertoires. The TCS score was defined as the ratio of F50 (clonal expansion) to E x V (chaos), calculated using BLOSUM62-based TCRdist between CDR3 peptides within each V-J. Welch's t-statistics and random forest reduced around 550 V-J features to roughly 13, which were used in a naive Bayes classifier (R e1071). TCRdb handled the public reads itself, with Q25 trimming in fastp and clone calling in MiXCR, and kept productive beta chains. Rows matching on CDR3 protein sequence are summarized as one entry with the most common DNA and genes. Clone size and V and J calls follow TCRdb, not the original study. This sample gives under 500,000 distinct CDR3 sequences in total; roughly an eighth of them show up just once. Around 30% of the sample goes to the ten largest clones.

Trimming at the junction amounts to 8 bases on V and 8 bases on J, and the germline ends lie 19 bases apart. From the germline V gene (reference sequence), CDR1 is DFQATT and CDR2 is SNEGSKA. The CDR3 runs 13 residues from the cysteine to the phenylalanine. The CDR3 DNA has 39 bases and is translated from base 1. In the ophthalmopathy patients, disease was moderately to severely active, with a Clinical Activity Score of 3 or more, a NOSPECS grade of 4 or more, and a duration of less than 3 months. Patients with uncontrolled infections, other autoimmune diseases, pregnancy or lactation were excluded. Diagnoses were established on the basis of clinical symptoms, serum thyroxine and TRAb, thyroid ultrasound, and orbital computed tomography. PBMCs were isolated from about 9.1 ml of fresh peripheral blood by Ficoll-Paque density gradient centrifugation. Trizol reagent was used to extract total RNA, and RNA quality was then checked on an Agilent 2100 Bioanalyzer.

This chain is built from TRBV20-1 and TRBJ2-1, with a tentative D gene TRBD1 over 5 matching bases. This receptor was taken from a middle-aged man with Graves' ophthalmopathy. The sequenced material came from blood. The DNA sequence is TGCAGTTCTGGGCAGGGTGCTAGTGATGAGCAGTTCTTC. Translated, it reads CSSGQGASDEQFF.